The clone carrying this T cell receptor beta chain was counted only a few times. V lost 8 bases and J lost 3; bases outside the gene matches: 9. The germline V gene has CDR1 MDHEN and CDR2 SYDVKM. This CDR3 comprises 14 residues. This specimen comes from a study of blood T cells in healthy people across ages. Then a second PCR, running roughly 7 to 12 cycles, was carried out with a sample-barcoded 5' primer and a J-beta primer mix. TCRdb fed the 5' RACE reads into MiXCR, producing one record per CDR3 protein. This table has 600,000 to 850,000 distinct CDR3 sequences, around 25% appearing once. This sample also appeared in a second study, on T cells of mothers and their children. That report adds: Every mother produced more than 9.5 million TCR beta CDR3 reads, whereas every child provided several million. In both related and unrelated pairs, TCR recombination output is shaped similarly by thymic selection.

Sequencing was done on a sample of blood. The chain couples TRBV28 to TRBJ2-5; 7 bases align to TRBD1. This clonotype was sampled from a boy aged 10-17 years in good health. The CDR3 here is CASRSRGGEETQYF. The CDR3 DNA is TGTGCCAGCCGTTCTCGAGGGGGCGAAGAGACCCAGTACTTC.